The 9 T cell receptor beta chains reported below all come from one sample, sequenced in a study of radiotherapy plus CTLA-4 blockade in lung cancer. Repertoires were generated with immunoSEQ multiplex PCR, while TCRdb's copy carries only in-frame clones and drops some. The sample includes around 110,000 clones, over 75% of them seen just once. The source material was peripheral blood, sampled from a patient treated with radiotherapy plus ipilimumab. These receptors were taken from a human donor with non-small cell lung cancer that progressed on radiotherapy plus ipilimumab. Some clones in this sample may be carry-over from other donors' samples.

This chain links TRBV7-3 with TRBJ2-1; possibly TRBD2 for D (7 bases). This CDR3 has 16 residues. The V end was cut by 2 bases, the J end by 3 bases, with 14 bases between. Germline V gene data show CDR1 as SGHTA and CDR2 as FQGTGA. CDR3 DNA: TGTGCCAGCAGCTTACTCGGGGGGCCAATCTACAATGAGCAGTTCTTC. Its translation is CASSLLGGPIYNEQFF.

V is TRBV19 and J is TRBJ1-1; 7 bases align to TRBD1. The CDR3 runs 14 residues. Germline values: CDR1 LNHDA, CDR2 SQIVND (reference sequence). V lost 6 bases to trimming and J lost 2 bases; unmatched junction nucleotides: 6. Here the CDR3 DNA reads TGTGCCAGTAGGAGACAGGGACCAAACACTGAAGCTTTCTTT. Residues: CASRRQGPNTEAFF.

The rearrangement joins TRBV7-3 to TRBJ2-2, with D possibly being TRBD1 or TRBD2 (5 bases each). The CDR3 totals 14 residues. Germline V gene lookup returns CDR1 SGHTA and CDR2 FQGTGA. Trimming removed 6 bases at V and 6 bases at J, with 14 bases between. As DNA, the CDR3 is TGTGCCAGCAGTTTCACCCCGGGGCCCGGGGAGCTGTTTTTT. Translated, it gives CASSFTPGPGELFF.

The rearrangement joins TRBV4-3 to TRBJ1-1; no clear D. The germline V gene has CDR1 LGHNA and CDR2 YSLEER. There are 14 residues in the CDR3. Trimming left V 0 bases short and J 8 bases short, with 13 bases between. CDR3 sequence: CASSQDLKRGEAFF. The CDR3 coding sequence is TGCGCCAGCAGCCAAGACCTAAAACGAGGGGAAGCTTTCTTT.

The genes are TRBV5-4 and TRBJ2-3; 11 bases map to TRBD2. The junction had 3 bases not matched to a gene; V was cut back by 4 bases and J by 2 bases. CDR1 and CDR2 (germline): SGHNT, YYREEE (reference sequence). The CDR3 is 15 amino acids. CDR3 nucleotide sequence: TGTGCCAGCAGCCCTAGCGGGGGGAACACAGATACGCAGTATTTT. Its protein product is CASSPSGGNTDTQYF.

The chain couples TRBV6-5 to TRBJ2-7; 7 bases map to TRBD1. Losses at the gene ends were 2 bases for V and 6 bases for J; bases not matched to a gene: 4. CDR3 size: 13 residues. From germline, CDR1 is MNHEY and CDR2 SVGAGI. For the CDR3, the DNA is TGTGCCAGCAGTTACGCGAACAGGGGCGAGCAGTACTTC. Protein: CASSYANRGEQYF.

The rearrangement links TRBV5-1 to TRBJ2-7; 10 positions agree with TRBD1. Germline trimming cut 3 bases from V and 6 bases from J; bases unmatched to any gene: 6. CDR3 length: 14 amino acids. In germline, CDR1 is SGHRS, CDR2 YFSETQ. The CDR3 loop is CASSSGQGMSEQYF. The CDR3 DNA reads TGCGCCAGCAGCTCGGGACAGGGGATGAGCGAGCAGTACTTC. The full variable domain, with the rest looked up from reference TRBV5-1 and TRBJ2-7, is KAGVTQTPRYLIKTRGQQVTLSCSPISGHRSVSWYQQTPGQGLQFLFEYFSETQRNKGNFPGRFSGRQFSNSRSEMNVSTLELGDSALYLCASSSGQGMSEQYFGPGTRLTVT.

The chain couples TRBV7-2 to TRBJ2-7; 13 bases agree with TRBD2. This CDR3 comprises 19 residues. Germline V CDR1 and CDR2: SGHTA, FQGNSA. V shed 6 bases, J shed 1 base, and the junction held 15 bases outside the gene matches. Written as DNA, the CDR3 is TGTGCCAGCAGATCGGAGGGACTAGCGGGGAAGGAACGTTCCTACGAGCAGTACTTC. Protein: CASRSEGLAGKERSYEQYF.

The chain couples TRBV14 to TRBJ1-3; 7 nucleotides line up with TRBD1. Germline CDR1 SGHDN, CDR2 FVKESK. The CDR3 totals 14 residues. V lost 8 bases to trimming and J lost 3 bases; unmatched junction nucleotides: 7. This CDR3 is CASGGGAFGNTIYF. The CDR3 DNA follows: TGTGCCAGCGGAGGGGGCGCCTTTGGAAACACCATATATTTT.